Given below is one T cell receptor beta chain in context. This record comes from a study of blood T cell repertoires in COVID-19. Study in general: What the recovered Cohort 3 donors had was two negative PCRs, clearance, or symptom resolution. Some COVID-19 samples were acute and others convalescent; all came from the United States, Italy and Spain.

V lost 2 bases and J 8 bases, leaving 12 bases between the germline ends. There are 13 residues in the CDR3. Germline V CDR1 and CDR2: MNHEY, SMNVEV (reference sequence). The table came from immunoSEQ multiplex PCR; TCRdb's copy has only in-frame clones and leaves some out. The table records under 200,000 clones, 85% to 90% of them present only once. The TCR comes from a woman aged 40-49 years in a cohort exposed to, infected with or recovered from COVID-19 (not recorded which). This chain links TRBV27 with TRBJ1-2, with D hard to call. Material for sequencing was PBMCs or T cells enriched from blood (not recorded which). The CDR3 loop is CASSLLPSRGYTF. The CDR3, as DNA: TGTGCCAGCAGTTTACTCCCCTCTCGGGGCTACACCTTC.